Sequencing of this TCR beta chain was carried out in a study of identical twins. TCRdb called the 5' RACE reads again in MiXCR, with one record for every CDR3 protein. Among approximately 700,000 distinct CDR3 sequences listed, approximately 6.1% were seen once. Trimming cost V 3 bases and J 5 bases, with 8 bases left between them. The CDR3 has 13 amino acids. This clonotype was observed many times. The chain recombines TRBV12-3 or TRBV12-4 with TRBJ2-1; D is undetermined. The source of this sequence is a man between 18 and 29 years old in good health. Sequencing was done on a sample of naive T cells sorted from blood. The CDR3 DNA is TGTGCCAGCAGTTTGAAGGGCAACAATGAGCAGTTCTTC. Protein product: CASSLKGNNEQFF.